This T cell receptor beta chain comes out of a study of T cells after yellow fever vaccination. Study summary: For low cell numbers, libraries were made with SMART-Seq v4 Ultra Low Input. Findings and limits, study-wide: The booster response re-showed most primary clones: over 95% CD4, more than 80% CD8.

This CDR3 is built from 16 residues. Germline V gene sequence: CDR1 SGHTA, CDR2 FQGNSA. Germline trimming cut 0 bases from V and 7 bases from J; bases unmatched to any gene: 9. Production of TCR cDNA was by 5'RACE template switching, which also added a universal primer site and UMIs. TCRdb reprocessed the 5' RACE reads via MiXCR and lists one record per CDR3 protein. The data contain about 630,000 distinct CDR3 sequences, 12% of them singletons. This clonotype was seen more than once but under ten times. Its antigen is unidentified. The TCR was taken from a man aged 25-45 years who received the YFV17D yellow fever vaccine. The specimen comprised PBMCs, sampled on the day of the yellow fever booster vaccination. V gene TRBV7-2 combines with J gene TRBJ2-7; 10 nucleotides align to TRBD2. DNA for the CDR3: TGTGCCAGCAGCTTAGCTACAGCGGGAGGGTTTGGAGAGCAGTACTTC. It codes for CASSLATAGGFGEQYF.